Included here is one TCR beta chain sequence, with context. This sample was taken from a study of blood T cells in healthy people across ages. A second PCR, run for 7 to 11 cycles, used a sample-barcoded 5' primer plus a J-beta primer mix. MiXCR was run by TCRdb on the 5' RACE reads, yielding one entry per CDR3 protein. Among 1.5 million to 2 million distinct CDR3 sequences listed, roughly 50% were seen once. V dropped 1 base and J dropped 2 bases, with 9 bases sitting between them. Looked up from germline, CDR1 is SGHKS and CDR2 is YYEKEE (reference sequence). The CDR3 has 14 residues. This clonotype was obtained from a woman aged 40 to 50 in good health. V gene TRBV5-5 combines with J gene TRBJ2-5; possibly TRBD1 or TRBD2 for D (5 bases each). The specimen sequenced was blood. The chain's CDR3 is CASSLIREQETQYF. The CDR3 region has the DNA TGTGCCAGCAGCTTGATCAGGGAGCAAGAGACCCAGTACTTC.